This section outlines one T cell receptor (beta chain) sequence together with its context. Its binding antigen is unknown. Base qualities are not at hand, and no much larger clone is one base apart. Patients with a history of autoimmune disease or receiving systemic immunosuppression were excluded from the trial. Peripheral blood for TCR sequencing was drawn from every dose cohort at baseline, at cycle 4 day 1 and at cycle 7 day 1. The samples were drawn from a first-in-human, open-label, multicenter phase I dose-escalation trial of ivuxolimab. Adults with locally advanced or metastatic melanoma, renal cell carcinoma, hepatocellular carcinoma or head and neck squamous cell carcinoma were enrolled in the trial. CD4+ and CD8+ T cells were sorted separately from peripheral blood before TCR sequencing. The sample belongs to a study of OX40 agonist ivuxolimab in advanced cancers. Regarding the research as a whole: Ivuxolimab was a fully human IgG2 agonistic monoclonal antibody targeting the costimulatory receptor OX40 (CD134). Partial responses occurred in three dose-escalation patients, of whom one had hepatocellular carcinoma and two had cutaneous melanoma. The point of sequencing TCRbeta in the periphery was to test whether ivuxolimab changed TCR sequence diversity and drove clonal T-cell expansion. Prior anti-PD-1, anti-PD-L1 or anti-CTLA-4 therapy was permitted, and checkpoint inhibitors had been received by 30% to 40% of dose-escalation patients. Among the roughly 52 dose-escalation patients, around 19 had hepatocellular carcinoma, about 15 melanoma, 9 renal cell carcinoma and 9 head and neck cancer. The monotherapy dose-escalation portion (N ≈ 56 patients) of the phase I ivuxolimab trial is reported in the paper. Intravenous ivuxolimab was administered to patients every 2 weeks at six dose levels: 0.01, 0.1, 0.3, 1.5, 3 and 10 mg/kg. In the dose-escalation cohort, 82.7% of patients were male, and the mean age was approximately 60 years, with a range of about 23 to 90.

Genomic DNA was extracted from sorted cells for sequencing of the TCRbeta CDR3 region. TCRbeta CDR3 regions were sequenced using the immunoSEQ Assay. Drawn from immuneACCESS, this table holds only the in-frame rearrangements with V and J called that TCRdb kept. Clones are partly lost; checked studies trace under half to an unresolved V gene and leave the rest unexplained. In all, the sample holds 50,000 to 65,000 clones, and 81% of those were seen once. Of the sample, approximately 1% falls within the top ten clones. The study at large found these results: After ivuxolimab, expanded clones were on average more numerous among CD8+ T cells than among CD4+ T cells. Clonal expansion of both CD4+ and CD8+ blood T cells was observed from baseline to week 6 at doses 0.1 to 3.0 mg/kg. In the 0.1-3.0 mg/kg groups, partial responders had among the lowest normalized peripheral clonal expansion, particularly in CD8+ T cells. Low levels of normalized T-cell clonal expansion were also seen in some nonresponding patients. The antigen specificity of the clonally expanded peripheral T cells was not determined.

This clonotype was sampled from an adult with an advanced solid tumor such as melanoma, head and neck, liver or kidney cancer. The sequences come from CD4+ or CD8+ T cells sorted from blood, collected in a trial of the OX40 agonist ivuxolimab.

In nucleotide form, the sequence is TGTGCCAGTAGTATTCGGGGGGGGACCTCATATAGCAATCAGCCCCAGCATTTT. This encodes CASSIRGGTSYSNQPQHF. Recombination joined TRBV19 with TRBJ1-5, with a weak D call of TRBD1 (5 bases match). From the cysteine up to the phenylalanine, the CDR3 has a length of 18 residues. Just CDR3 DNA is preserved here, 54 bases in frame from base 1. The CDR1 and CDR2 encoded by the germline V gene (reference sequence) are LNHDA and SQIVND. V is shortened by 3 bases, J by 0 bases, and the region joining them spans 18 bases.